This TCR beta chain was sequenced in a study of read filtering for tumor transcriptome and immune sequencing. Turning to the study itself: Per sample, TCR-region reads ranged about 4 to 10.27 million by IR-seq, roughly 75 to 1273 by RNA-seq.

This library used about 400 ng RNA and molecular barcoded adaptors spanning alpha/delta and beta/gamma chains. TCRdb re-analysed the reads in MiXCR, keeping a single row per CDR3 protein. Here the sample spans tens of thousands of distinct CDR3 sequences, about 20% being singletons. Bone marrow was sampled from every patient at the time of active disease. Trimming stripped 2 bases from V and 2 bases from J, with 19 bases between. This CDR3 comprises 17 residues. From germline, CDR1 is SNHLY and CDR2 FYNNEI. The genes are TRBV2 and TRBJ2-7, with D possibly TRBD1 on 7 matching bases. Sequenced: a population of CD138-negative cells sorted from bone marrow. This receptor was taken from a donor over 35 with multiple myeloma. The CDR3: CASSEFGGGTATYEQYF. The CDR3, as DNA: TGTGCCAGCAGTGAATTTGGAGGGGGGACAGCGACCTACGAGCAGTACTTC.